This T cell receptor (beta chain) stems from a study of cytomegalovirus exposure and HLA in healthy donors. Libraries were prepared by immunoSEQ multiplex PCR; TCRdb keeps only in-frame clonotypes and omits some of them. The sample yields 200,000 to 250,000 clones, under 95% seen once. The receptor was derived from a woman aged 18-29 years in good health and CMV-seronegative. Sequencing used PBMCs.

In DNA form, the CDR3 reads TGTGCCAGCAGCGTGACCCATGACTTGAACACTGAAGCTTTCTTT. This sequence encodes CASSVTHDLNTEAFF. The chain uses TRBV9 and TRBJ1-1; no reliable D call. The CDR3 runs to 15 residues. Germline-derived CDR1 and CDR2 are SGDLS and YYNGEE. Trimming removed 2 bases from V and 0 bases from J, with 11 bases in between.